A selection of T cell receptor beta chains follows, all from one sample in a study of T cells expressing NK-cell markers. TCRdb re-called the 5' RACE reads, yielding one record per CDR3 amino acid sequence without DNA. The sample totals some 440,000 distinct CDR3 sequences; its top ten clones hold 1.4%. The sample taken for sequencing was blood T cells: a sorted CD56 or NKG2C T cell subset, CD4+ or CD8+ T cells, or bulk PBMC T cells (not recorded which). The receptors derive from a woman aged 45-65 years in good health. CDR3s include the opening cysteine and the closing phenylalanine or tryptophan.

J | V | CDR3
TRBJ1-2 | TRBV9 | CASSGTVYGYTF
TRBJ1-4 | TRBV6-5 | CASSYFRPDATNEKLFF
TRBJ2-1 | TRBV5-8 | CASSVFLTGGSREQFF
TRBJ2-5 | TRBV20-1 | CSASPSGRRKTQYF
TRBJ1-6 | TRBV15 | CATSRDLNRGSYNSPLHF
TRBJ1-4 | TRBV10-2 | CASSTRTGLETNEKLFF
TRBJ2-5 | TRBV15 | CATSREAARETQYF
TRBJ2-3 | TRBV29-1 | CSVTRGGTDTQYF
TRBJ2-4 | TRBV5-1 | CASSSGTGVFSIQYF
TRBJ2-1 | TRBV11-3 | CASSLDLSGNNEQFF
TRBJ1-1 | TRBV12-3/TRBV12-4 | CASSLVSWPDIRKNTEAFF
TRBJ2-7 | TRBV29-1 | CSVVWLYEQYF
TRBJ1-4 | TRBV11-2 | CASSLTGYNEKLFF
TRBJ2-1 | TRBV10-1 | CASSDPSKETGKYNEQFF
TRBJ2-5 | TRBV27 | CASSFSPQETQYF